These 32 T cell receptor beta chains were all obtained from the same sample, sequenced in a study of cytomegalovirus exposure and HLA in healthy donors. Primers for the PCR totalled 60 Vbeta and 13 Jbeta. Sequenced by immunoSEQ multiplex PCR; TCRdb stores in-frame clones only, minus some. The repertoire has some 200,000 clones, around 79% of them found once; the top ten carry approximately 0.4%. The sample was PBMCs. These receptors all come from a male donor in good health and CMV-seropositive.

This chain joins TRBV5-1 and TRBJ2-7; 9 bases map to TRBD1. The CDR3 extends over 15 amino acids. V lost 0 bases and J lost 6; bases outside the gene matches: 7. CDR1 is SGHRS and CDR2 is YFSETQ in the germline V gene. The CDR3 DNA reads as TGCGCCAGCAGCTTGGGCGGGACAGGGAACGGCGAGCAGTACTTC. Translated: CASSLGGTGNGEQYF.

The chain couples TRBV7-2 to TRBJ1-1; 7 bases map to TRBD1. The CDR3 totals 15 residues. CDR1 SGHTA and CDR2 FQGNSA come from the germline V gene. Trimming took 2 bases from V and 1 from J; bases not matched to a gene: 4. The chain's CDR3 is CASSLTTGANTEAFF. DNA for the CDR3: TGTGCCAGCAGCTTAACAACAGGGGCGAACACTGAAGCTTTCTTT.

V is TRBV7-2 and J is TRBJ2-3; no reliable D call. Trimming pared 2 bases from V and 3 bases from J, leaving 12 bases between. CDR3 length equals 15 residues. CDR1 is SGHTA, CDR2 FQGNSA, per germline. Written as DNA, the CDR3 is TGTGCCAGCAGCTTAAGCAGAGCGAGTACAGATACGCAGTATTTT. As protein: CASSLSRASTDTQYF. The full variable domain, its missing parts supplied by reference TRBV7-2 and TRBJ2-3, is GAGVSQSPSNKVTEKGKDVELRCDPISGHTALYWYRQSLGQGLEFLIYFQGNSAPDKSGLPSDRFSAERTGGSVSTLTIQRTQQEDSAVYLCASSLSRASTDTQYFGPGTRLTVL.

This clone was seen a single time. This chain uses TRBV28 with TRBJ2-7; 9 bases agree with TRBD2. The V segment lost 10 bases and the J segment 4 bases; nucleotides outside the gene matches: 5. This CDR3 contains 12 residues. Per the germline V gene, CDR1 is MDHEN and CDR2 is SYDVKM. Here the CDR3 DNA reads TGTGCCACAATAGCGGGAGTATACGAGCAGTACTTC. Its translation is CATIAGVYEQYF.

This chain uses TRBV4-2 with TRBJ2-7, with D possibly being TRBD2 (5 bases). CDR3 size: 15 residues. V lost 5 bases and J lost 2, with 16 bases in between. CDR1 and CDR2 from the germline V gene are LGHNA and YNFKEQ. The CDR3 coding sequence is TGTGCCAGCAGCGTAGCGCAGGACCCTACCTACGAGCAGTACTTC. Encoded protein: CASSVAQDPTYEQYF.

This clone was found once. V usage is TRBV6-6 and J usage is TRBJ1-2, with TRBD1 identical over 9 bases. The CDR3 extends over 13 amino acids. The germline gives CDR1 MNHNY, CDR2 SVGAGI (reference sequence). The V segment lost 4 bases and the J segment 5 bases; nucleotides outside the gene matches: 2. In DNA, the CDR3 is TGTGCCAGCAGTTCCGACAGGGGGTATGGCTACACCTTC. This encodes CASSSDRGYGYTF.

The V call is TRBV5-5, the J call TRBJ1-4, with D unclear. The CDR3 extends over 14 amino acids. Trimming left V 2 bases short and J 9 bases short, with 14 bases between. Germline V gives CDR1 SGHKS, CDR2 YYEKEE (reference sequence). The CDR3 DNA sequence: TGTGCCAGCAGCTTAAACCGGGGTACTAAAAAACTGTTTTTT. Encoded protein: CASSLNRGTKKLFF.

Only a few counts were recorded for this clone. The chain joins TRBV30 to TRBJ2-5; D possibly corresponds to TRBD2 (6 bases). The CDR3 totals 15 residues. With 3 bases removed from V and 10 bases from J, the gap between germline ends came to 24 bases. Germline V gene data show CDR1 as GTSNPN and CDR2 as SVGIG (reference sequence). This CDR3 is CAWRRRGIMAGFQYF. CDR3 sequence (DNA): TGTGCCTGGAGAAGGAGGGGCATCATGGCGGGGTTCCAGTACTTC.

Of note for this clone: The sample holds other DNA sequences that translate to the same CDR3. V usage is TRBV7-9 and J usage is TRBJ1-5, with 8 bases that match TRBD1. CDR3 length equals 14 residues. Germline trimming cut 5 bases from V and 4 bases from J; bases unmatched to any gene: 4. Per the germline V gene, CDR1 is SEHNR and CDR2 is FQNEAQ (reference sequence). CDR3 in DNA: TGTGCCAGCAGCGAACAGGGGGAAAATCAGCCCCAGCATTTT. Its protein is CASSEQGENQPQHF.

The CDR3, as DNA: TGTGCCATCAGCCAGGAAGGACTAGCGGGAACCTACGAGCAGTACTTC. Protein product: CAISQEGLAGTYEQYF. The gene calls are TRBV10-3 and TRBJ2-7; TRBD2 agrees at 12 bases. This CDR3 spans 16 amino acids. After removal of 6 bases from V and 2 bases from J, the junction contained 8 bases not matched to a gene. The germline gives CDR1 ENHRY, CDR2 SYGVKD.

The rearrangement uses TRBV10-3 and TRBJ1-4, with a weak D call TRBD1 (6 bases). The CDR3 covers 12 residues. Germline loops: CDR1 ENHRY, CDR2 SYGVKD. V was pared by 8 bases and J by 8 bases, with 12 bases between. The CDR3 protein is CAIAQGKEKLFF. The CDR3 DNA follows: TGTGCCATCGCCCAGGGGAAGGAAAAACTGTTTTTT.

The chain employs TRBV30 and TRBJ2-3; perhaps TRBD2 as D (6 bases). Trimming shortened V by 7 bases and J by 0 bases, and 14 bases separated the two germline ends. The CDR3 runs to 14 residues. CDR1 and CDR2 (germline): GTSNPN, SVGIG (reference sequence). This CDR3 reads CAFSGSTSTDTQYF. The CDR3 nucleotides read TGTGCCTTTAGCGGTAGCACTAGCACAGATACGCAGTATTTT. The full variable domain, its missing parts supplied by reference TRBV30 and TRBJ2-3, is SQTIHQWPATLVQPVGSPLSLECTVEGTSNPNLYWYRQAAGRGLQLLFYSVGIGQISSEVPQNLSASRPQDRQFILSSKKLLLSDSGFYLCAFSGSTSTDTQYFGPGTRLTVL.

This rearrangement joins TRBV5-1 to TRBJ2-1; the D is unclear. Germline-derived CDR1 and CDR2 are SGHRS and YFSETQ. Between the trimmed V and J ends, which lost 3 bases and 4 bases, there was a span of 8 bases. This CDR3 spans 13 amino acids. The chain's CDR3 is CASSSAAYNEQFF. DNA for the CDR3: TGCGCCAGCAGCTCCGCAGCGTACAATGAGCAGTTCTTC. Full variable domain (missing parts from reference TRBV5-1 and TRBJ2-1): KAGVTQTPRYLIKTRGQQVTLSCSPISGHRSVSWYQQTPGQGLQFLFEYFSETQRNKGNFPGRFSGRQFSNSRSEMNVSTLELGDSALYLCASSSAAYNEQFFGPGTRLTVL.

The J gene is TRBJ1-6, the V gene TRBV7-3; D call uncertain. V was shortened by 5 bases and J by 10 bases, with 9 bases between the two germline ends. The germline CDR1 and CDR2 sequences are SGHTA and FQGTGA. The CDR3 is made up of 12 amino acids. This CDR3 reads CASSEGGSPLHF. Written as DNA, the CDR3 is TGTGCCAGCAGCGAGGGAGGATCACCCCTCCACTTT.

V is TRBV7-2 and J is TRBJ1-1; tentative D call: TRBD1 (5 bases). The germline V and J ends were trimmed by 3 bases and 3 bases, with 8 bases remaining between them. Germline loops: CDR1 SGHTA, CDR2 FQGNSA. This CDR3 region has 13 residues. CDR3 sequence: CASSFGGDTEAFF. The CDR3 region has the DNA TGTGCCAGCAGCTTTGGGGGGGACACTGAAGCTTTCTTT.

The CDR3 sequence is CASSPLRRRYNEQFF. CDR3 nucleotide sequence: TGTGCCAGCAGCCCCCTGAGGCGCCGATACAATGAGCAGTTCTTC. This chain joins TRBV7-3 and TRBJ2-1; D is ambiguous. Germline V gene lookup returns CDR1 SGHTA and CDR2 FQGTGA. The CDR3 is 15 amino acids. Trimming cost V 5 bases and J 4 bases, with 15 bases left between them.

This sequence joins TRBV5-6 and TRBJ2-1; 8 bases match TRBD2. The CDR3 runs to 16 residues. Losses at the gene ends were 2 bases for V and 4 bases for J; bases not matched to a gene: 8. The V gene's germline CDR1 is SGHDT and CDR2 YYEEEE. This CDR3 reads CASSFELAVDYNEQFF. The CDR3 nucleotides read TGTGCCAGCAGCTTTGAACTAGCGGTCGATTACAATGAGCAGTTCTTC.

The chain joins TRBV25-1 to TRBJ1-5; D might be TRBD1 (6 bases). Germline loops: CDR1 MGHDK, CDR2 SYGVNS. The V end was cut by 4 bases, the J end by 2 bases, with 6 bases between. This CDR3 is 13 amino acids long. In DNA form, the CDR3 reads TGTGCCAGCAGTGGACAGGGCAATCAGCCCCAGCATTTT. It yields the protein CASSGQGNQPQHF.

The rearrangement joins TRBV11-2 to TRBJ1-1; TRBD1 matches 8 bases. The CDR3 consists of 13 residues. V lost 6 bases and J lost 4; bases outside the gene matches: 4. The V gene's germline CDR1 is SGHAT and CDR2 FQNNGV. The CDR3 protein is CASRSTGGTEAFF. The CDR3 nucleotides are TGTGCCAGCAGGTCCACAGGGGGCACTGAAGCTTTCTTT.

This chain links TRBV7-6 with TRBJ2-5; a possible D gene is TRBD2 (5 bases). The CDR3 has 14 amino acids. Trimming pared 5 bases from V and 1 base from J, leaving 11 bases between. Germline V CDR1 and CDR2: SGHVS, FNYEAQ. CDR3 loop: CASSPRGTQETQYF. CDR3 nucleotides: TGTGCCAGCAGCCCTCGGGGAACCCAAGAGACCCAGTACTTC.

The rearrangement links TRBV5-1 to TRBJ2-1; 8 positions agree with TRBD1. Germline CDR1 and CDR2: SGHRS and YFSETQ. The CDR3 extends over 17 amino acids. V lost 1 base and J lost 9; bases outside the gene matches: 15. The CDR3: CASSLYPLGQGDGEQFF. The CDR3 coding sequence is TGCGCCAGCAGCTTGTACCCCCTCGGACAGGGCGACGGTGAGCAGTTCTTC.

As concerns this clone: This CDR3 is also generated by other DNA sequences in the sample. V gene TRBV15 combines with J gene TRBJ1-2, with D possibly matching TRBD1 (5 bases). The V end lost 0 bases, the J end lost 4 bases, and 18 bases lay between the germline ends. The germline V gene encodes CDR1 LNHNV and CDR2 YYDKDF (reference sequence). The CDR3 length is 17 residues. The CDR3 sequence: CATSREGRATGVYGYTF. The CDR3 DNA reads as TGTGCCACCAGCAGAGAGGGCAGGGCGACGGGGGTCTATGGCTACACCTTC.

The chain joins TRBV6-6 to TRBJ2-2; TRBD1 is a possible D gene (5 bases). The CDR3 consists of 16 residues. From germline, CDR1 is MNHNY and CDR2 SVGAGI (reference sequence). Trimming left V 0 bases short and J 6 bases short, with 14 bases between. CDR3 in DNA: TGTGCCAGCAGTTACTCGAAAGGGCAGGGTTCCGGGGAGCTGTTTTTT. Amino acid sequence: CASSYSKGQGSGELFF.

The V gene is TRBV15, the J gene TRBJ2-7; TRBD1 agrees at 10 bases. Germline values: CDR1 LNHNV, CDR2 YYDKDF (reference sequence). V was clipped by 0 bases and J by 4 bases; unmatched bases: 6. The CDR3 has 16 residues. As DNA, the CDR3 is TGTGCCACCAGCAGAGACTTCTCGGGACAGGGGTACGAGCAGTACTTC. Translating it yields CATSRDFSGQGYEQYF. Full variable domain (outside the CDR3, taken from reference TRBV15 and TRBJ2-7): DAMVIQNPRYQVTQFGKPVTLSCSQTLNHNVMYWYQQKSSQAPKLLFHYYDKDFNNEADTPDNFQSRRPNTSFCFLDIRSPGLGDTAMYLCATSRDFSGQGYEQYFGPGTRLTVT.

V is TRBV4-1 and J is TRBJ2-7; 8 bases fit TRBD1. The length of the CDR3 is 17 residues. Germline values: CDR1 MGHRA, CDR2 YSYEKL. J lost 3 bases, V lost 4 bases, and 14 bases had no gene match. The CDR3 sequence: CASSPNLKTGANYEQYF. The CDR3 DNA reads TGCGCCAGCAGCCCAAACTTGAAGACAGGGGCCAACTACGAGCAGTACTTC.

The rearrangement uses TRBV6-5 and TRBJ1-4, with 8 bases matching TRBD1. The CDR3 spans 15 residues. The junction had 5 bases not matched to a gene; V was cut back by 0 bases and J by 8 bases. The germline V gene encodes CDR1 MNHEY and CDR2 SVGAGI. CDR3 sequence (DNA): TGTGCCAGCAGTTACTCCGGGACAGGCAGGGAAAAACTGTTTTTT. Protein product: CASSYSGTGREKLFF.

The V and J genes are TRBV15 and TRBJ2-2; TRBD2 aligns across 7 bases. The CDR3 covers 15 residues. The V gene end was trimmed by 1 base and the J gene end by 6 bases; junction bases not matched to a gene: 5. CDR1 is LNHNV, CDR2 YYDKDF, per germline (reference sequence). The CDR3 DNA reads TGTGCCACCAGCAGAGTGCCACGGGGGGCCGGGGAGCTGTTTTTT. Translating it yields CATSRVPRGAGELFF.

This clone was found once. The gene calls are TRBV7-3 and TRBJ2-1, with D possibly TRBD2 on 6 matching bases. V lost 4 bases and J lost 6, with 16 bases in between. Germline CDR1 SGHTA, CDR2 FQGTGA. CDR3 length equals 15 residues. The CDR3 protein is CASSYLSGLGNEQFF. CDR3 sequence (DNA): TGTGCCAGCAGCTACCTCAGCGGGCTCGGCAATGAGCAGTTCTTC. The whole variable domain, remainder taken from reference TRBV7-3 and TRBJ2-1, is GAGVSQTPSNKVTEKGKYVELRCDPISGHTALYWYRQSLGQGPEFLIYFQGTGAADDSGLPNDRFFAVRPEGSVSTLKIQRTERGDSAVYLCASSYLSGLGNEQFFGPGTRLTVL.

This rearrangement joins TRBV5-4 to TRBJ1-3; weak D call: TRBD1 (6 bases). The length of the CDR3 is 16 residues. Trimming pared 0 bases from V and 2 bases from J, leaving 12 bases between. CDR1 and CDR2 (germline): SGHNT, YYREEE (reference sequence). The CDR3 coding sequence is TGTGCCAGCAGCTTGGAATCAAGGACAGCTGGAAACACCATATATTTT. Protein: CASSLESRTAGNTIYF.

As regards this clone: Sequence at one end of the junction differs from germline and may be a read error. The chain carries TRBV7-9 and TRBJ1-1, with D possibly being TRBD1 (6 bases). CDR3 length: 13 residues. From germline, CDR1 is SEHNR and CDR2 FQNEAQ (reference sequence). CDR3 bases: TGTTCCAGCAGCTCGCAAGACAGGACCGAAGCTTTCTTT. This translates into CSSSSQDRTEAFF.

The gene calls are TRBV5-6 and TRBJ1-2; possibly TRBD1 for D (6 bases). Germline V gene sequence: CDR1 SGHDT, CDR2 YYEEEE. The CDR3 has 13 residues. Between the trimmed V and J ends, which lost 1 base and 7 bases, there was a span of 11 bases. In DNA, the CDR3 is TGTGCCAGCAGCTTGACAGGGTCTCTTGGCTACACCTTC. Its protein is CASSLTGSLGYTF.

The gene calls are TRBV29-1 and TRBJ1-2; 8 bases map to TRBD1. The germline gives CDR1 SQVTM, CDR2 ANQGSEA. The CDR3 sequence is 12 residues long. The V gene end was trimmed by 6 bases and the J gene end by 12 bases; junction bases not matched to a gene: 12. CDR3 nucleotide sequence: TGCAGCGTCCCGGACAGGGCCCTTATAGACACCTTC. Protein sequence: CSVPDRALIDTF.